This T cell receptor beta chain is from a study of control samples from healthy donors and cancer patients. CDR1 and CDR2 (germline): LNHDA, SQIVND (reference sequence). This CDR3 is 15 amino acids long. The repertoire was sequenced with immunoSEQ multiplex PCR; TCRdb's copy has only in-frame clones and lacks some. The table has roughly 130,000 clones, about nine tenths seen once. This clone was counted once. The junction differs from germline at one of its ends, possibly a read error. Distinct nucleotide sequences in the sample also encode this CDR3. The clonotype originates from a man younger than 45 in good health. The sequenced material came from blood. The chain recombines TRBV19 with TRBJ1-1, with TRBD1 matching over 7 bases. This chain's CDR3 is CASRPTGTVNTEAFF. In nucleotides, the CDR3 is TGCGCCAGTAGGCCCACCGGGACAGTGAACACTGAAGCTTTCTTT.